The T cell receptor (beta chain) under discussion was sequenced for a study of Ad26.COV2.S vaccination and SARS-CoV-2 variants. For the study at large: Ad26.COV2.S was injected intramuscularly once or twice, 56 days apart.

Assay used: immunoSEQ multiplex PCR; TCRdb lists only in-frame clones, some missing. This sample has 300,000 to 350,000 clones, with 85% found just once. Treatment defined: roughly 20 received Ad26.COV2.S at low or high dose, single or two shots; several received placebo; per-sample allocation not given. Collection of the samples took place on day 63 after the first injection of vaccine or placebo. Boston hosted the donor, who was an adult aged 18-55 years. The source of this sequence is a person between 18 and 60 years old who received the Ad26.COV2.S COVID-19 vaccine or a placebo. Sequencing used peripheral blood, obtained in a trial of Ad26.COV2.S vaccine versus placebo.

The CDR3 DNA sequence: TGTGCCAGCAGTCACAGGGTGGCCTATGGCTACACCTTC. It translates to CASSHRVAYGYTF. The rearrangement joins TRBV21-1 to TRBJ1-2; the DNA was not used to check the table's D call, TRBD1. TRBV21-1 is a pseudogene. The CDR3 sequence is 13 residues long.